This entry describes one T cell receptor beta chain. Its antigen remains unknown. This entry is derived from a study of cytomegalovirus exposure and HLA in healthy donors. Across the whole study: In an early release, HLA-typed donors contributed 75 million to 85 million unique TCR sequences. Regarding the study as a whole: Among immune exposure information, only CMV serostatus was available.

It was with 60 Vbeta and 13 Jbeta primers that the PCR ran. Profiling relied on immunoSEQ multiplex PCR, and the TCRdb table lists in-frame clones only, not all of them. The sample has 200,000 to 300,000 clones, 82% seen once. V shed 6 bases, J shed 4 bases, and the junction held 11 bases outside the gene matches. The CDR3 runs to 14 residues. From germline, CDR1 is SQVTM and CDR2 ANQGSEA. The source of this sequence is a woman in her thirties or forties in good health and CMV-seropositive. V is TRBV29-1 and J is TRBJ2-7; TRBD2 matches 8 bases. The sequencing sample was made of PBMCs. The CDR3: CSVQLGLAGYEQYF. CDR3 in DNA: TGCAGCGTCCAACTCGGACTAGCTGGATACGAGCAGTACTTC.